One sample yielded the 23 T cell receptor beta chains listed below, sequenced in a study. TCRdb re-called the RT-PCR reads through MiXCR, storing one row per CDR3 protein. Of hundreds of thousands of distinct CDR3 sequences in the sample, approximately 14% were seen once. Input material: memory CD4+ T cells from blood. These receptors all stem from a female donor in good health, serving as a healthy control.

This clonotype was detected ten times or more. The rearrangement joins TRBV12-3 or TRBV12-4 to TRBJ1-3; D not resolved. The CDR3 has 14 residues. V shed 2 bases and J shed 1 base, with 6 bases lying between them. The DNA of the CDR3 is TGTGCCAGCAGTTTAAGCCAATCTGGAAACACCATATATTTT. It encodes CASSLSQSGNTIYF.

This clonotype was observed a few times. The chain couples TRBV19 to TRBJ1-5; TRBD1 matches at 9 bases. The CDR3 runs 15 residues. Germline V gene sequence: CDR1 LNHDA, CDR2 SQIVND (reference sequence). Trimming took 6 bases from V and 7 from J; bases not matched to a gene: 10. The CDR3 loop reads CASRPGQGTHQPQHF. CDR3 nucleotides: TGTGCCAGTAGACCCGGACAGGGGACGCACCAGCCCCAGCATTTT.

The chain couples TRBV28 to TRBJ2-3; 9 bases match TRBD2. Germline V gene lookup returns CDR1 MDHEN and CDR2 SYDVKM. V trimming: 8 bases; J trimming: 6 bases; junction bases outside the gene matches: 15. The CDR3 loop spans 16 amino acids. Here the CDR3 DNA reads TGTGCCAGCCTAAGCCCGGGACTAGCACCCACCGATACGCAGTATTTT. Translation: CASLSPGLAPTDTQYF.

The table lists this clonotype with many counts. The rearrangement uses TRBV20-1 and TRBJ1-5; D is possibly TRBD1 (5 bases). Germline V gene sequence: CDR1 DFQATT, CDR2 SNEGSKA (reference sequence). The V end was cut by 0 bases, the J end by 2 bases, with 8 bases between. The CDR3 spans 14 residues. This CDR3 reads CSARDPGRNQPQHF. For the CDR3, the DNA is TGCAGTGCTAGAGACCCAGGGCGCAATCAGCCCCAGCATTTT.

This clonotype was counted ten times or more. The V call is TRBV6-5, the J call TRBJ1-5; perhaps TRBD1 as D (6 bases). Trimming took 0 bases from V and 0 from J, leaving 15 bases between them. This CDR3 is 18 amino acids long. Germline values: CDR1 MNHEY, CDR2 SVGAGI. CDR3 nucleotide sequence: TGTGCCAGCAGTTACTCGTCAAGGGGGGTGGGTAGCAATCAGCCCCAGCATTTT. Translated: CASSYSSRGVGSNQPQHF.

The chain carries TRBV20-1 and TRBJ1-6, with 7 bases fitting TRBD1. CDR1 DFQATT and CDR2 SNEGSKA come from the germline V gene (reference sequence). V dropped 4 bases and J dropped 9; count of bases not matched to a gene: 15. This CDR3 region has 16 residues. The CDR3 nucleotides read TGCAGTGCTAACCGTAGAGAGACAGGGTCGAGTTCACCCCTCCACTTT. Translating gives CSANRRETGSSSPLHF.

The sample holds many counts of this clonotype. The junction shows a germline mismatch at one end, possibly a read error. This chain uses TRBV7-2 with TRBJ2-5; D uncertain. From germline, CDR1 is SGHTA and CDR2 FQGNSA. The CDR3 runs to 13 residues. This chain's CDR3 is CASSLGSRETQYF. The CDR3 nucleotides read TGTGCCAGCAGTTTAGGTAGCAGGGAGACCCAGTACTTC.

This clonotype has a handful of counts. The J gene is TRBJ1-1, the V gene TRBV20-1, with D hard to call. V lost 1 base to trimming and J lost 0 bases, with 6 bases between them. This CDR3 is built from 13 residues. From germline, CDR1 is DFQATT and CDR2 SNEGSKA (reference sequence). CDR3 coding DNA: TGCAGTGCTAGAGTCCAATTGAACACTGAAGCTTTCTTT. Translation: CSARVQLNTEAFF.

A single count supports this clonotype. This sequence joins TRBV18 and TRBJ2-3; D is unresolved. The CDR3 extends over 12 amino acids. Germline V gene data show CDR1 as KGHSH and CDR2 as LQKENI. Trimming shortened V by 2 bases and J by 3 bases, and 3 bases separated the two germline ends. This CDR3 is CASSPATDTQYF. The CDR3 DNA is TGTGCCAGCTCACCAGCAACAGATACGCAGTATTTT.

The rearrangement uses TRBV7-2 and TRBJ2-5; the D is unclear. The germline gives CDR1 SGHTA, CDR2 FQGNSA. This CDR3 has 14 amino acids. V lost 1 base and J lost 5, with 11 bases in between. CDR3 in DNA: TGTGCCAGCAGCTTAGGTTGGGGTTACGAGACCCAGTACTTC. It is translated as CASSLGWGYETQYF.

The table lists this clonotype with many counts. The CDR3 nucleotides read TGTGCCAGCAGCACCCCCCAGGGCAGCTCCTACGAGCAGTACTTC. The encoded protein is CASSTPQGSSYEQYF. The gene calls are TRBV7-2 and TRBJ2-7; TRBD1 is a possible D gene (5 bases). V was pared by 5 bases and J by 0 bases, with 14 bases between. Germline assignment: CDR1 SGHTA and CDR2 FQGNSA. The CDR3 totals 15 residues. The full variable domain, its missing parts supplied by reference TRBV7-2 and TRBJ2-7, is GAGVSQSPSNKVTEKGKDVELRCDPISGHTALYWYRQSLGQGLEFLIYFQGNSAPDKSGLPSDRFSAERTGGSVSTLTIQRTQQEDSAVYLCASSTPQGSSYEQYFGPGTRLTVT.

This clonotype was observed at least ten times. The chain recombines TRBV20-1 with TRBJ2-5, with 8 bases fitting TRBD1. J lost 0 bases, V lost 5 bases, and 14 bases had no gene match. Germline values: CDR1 DFQATT, CDR2 SNEGSKA (reference sequence). CDR3 length: 17 amino acids. In nucleotides, the CDR3 is TGCAGTGCTTCCGGGACAGGACATGGACTGTACCAAGAGACCCAGTACTTC. Translating it yields CSASGTGHGLYQETQYF.

This clonotype was counted ten times or more. V gene TRBV28 combines with J gene TRBJ2-7; tentative D call: TRBD2 (6 bases). The V gene's germline CDR1 is MDHEN and CDR2 SYDVKM. The V end lost 6 bases, the J end lost 4 bases, and 10 bases lay between the germline ends. The CDR3 loop spans 12 amino acids. CDR3 loop: CASSLGRYEQYF. The CDR3 DNA sequence: TGTGCCAGCAGCTTAGGGAGGTACGAGCAGTACTTC.

The rearrangement uses TRBV5-4 and TRBJ2-3; 12 nucleotides agree with TRBD2. Germline V CDR1 and CDR2: SGHNT, YYREEE (reference sequence). V shed 3 bases, J shed 4 bases, and the junction held 6 bases outside the gene matches. The CDR3 is 16 residues long. The CDR3 region has the DNA TGTGCCAGCAGCTCGCAACTAGCGGGAGGCCCAGATACGCAGTATTTT. Amino acids: CASSSQLAGGPDTQYF.

Many counts were recorded for this clonotype. The chain combines TRBV20-1 with TRBJ2-3, with 7 bases that match TRBD1. The V segment lost 2 bases and the J segment 0 bases; nucleotides outside the gene matches: 11. The CDR3 extends over 17 amino acids. Germline CDR1 reads DFQATT; CDR2 reads SNEGSKA (reference sequence). CDR3 DNA: TGCAGTGCTAGATCTAGAGGGGGCAGAACTAGCACAGATACGCAGTATTTT. Encoded protein: CSARSRGGRTSTDTQYF.

The rearrangement links TRBV29-1 to TRBJ2-3; TRBD2 aligns across 8 bases. CDR1 SQVTM and CDR2 ANQGSEA come from the germline V gene. The V segment lost 2 bases and the J segment 5 bases; nucleotides outside the gene matches: 3. This CDR3 comprises 13 residues. The CDR3 sequence: CSVERGGEDTQYF. In DNA, the CDR3 is TGCAGCGTTGAACGGGGGGGAGAAGATACGCAGTATTTT.

The rearrangement links TRBV20-1 to TRBJ2-1; D is undetermined. This CDR3 has 12 residues. The V end lost 4 bases, the J end lost 9 bases, and 13 bases lay between the germline ends. The germline CDR1 and CDR2 sequences are DFQATT and SNEGSKA (reference sequence). The CDR3 DNA follows: TGCAGTGCTAATGATCCCCTGGTTGAGCAGTTCTTC. Amino acids: CSANDPLVEQFF.

The rearrangement links TRBV7-2 to TRBJ2-7, with TRBD2 matching 8 bases. The V segment lost 4 bases and the J segment 3 bases; nucleotides outside the gene matches: 17. CDR3 length equals 18 residues. Germline CDR1 reads SGHTA; CDR2 reads FQGNSA. As DNA, the CDR3 is TGTGCCAGCAGCTCCCTCGGAGCGGGAGACGGCTTCCACTACGAGCAGTACTTC. It codes for CASSSLGAGDGFHYEQYF.

The chain combines TRBV6-2 or TRBV6-3 with TRBJ1-1; possibly TRBD1 for D (6 bases). CDR3 length: 15 residues. Per germline, CDR1 MNHEY and CDR2 SVGEGT. The V and J ends lost 7 bases and 0 bases respectively, with 15 bases between them. The CDR3 sequence is CASTAGARLNTEAFF. CDR3 sequence (DNA): TGTGCCAGCACCGCGGGGGCCAGACTGAACACTGAAGCTTTCTTT.

The chain uses TRBV20-1 and TRBJ1-5; D is uncertain. The length of the CDR3 is 17 residues. V shed 5 bases and J shed 0 bases, with 20 bases lying between them. CDR1 and CDR2 (germline): DFQATT, SNEGSKA (reference sequence). CDR3 bases: TGCAGTGCTGAGTCACGGGAAGCCTTCAATAGCAATCAGCCCCAGCATTTT. Translating it yields CSAESREAFNSNQPQHF.

This clonotype turned up a few times. The chain combines TRBV5-1 with TRBJ2-1; TRBD2 agrees at 13 bases. Per the germline V gene, CDR1 is SGHRS and CDR2 is YFSETQ. The ends lost 4 bases at V and 2 bases at J; junction bases unmatched: 6. There are 17 residues in the CDR3. Here the CDR3 reads CASSPGLAGETYNEQFF. The CDR3 region has the DNA TGCGCCAGCAGCCCCGGACTAGCGGGAGAAACCTACAATGAGCAGTTCTTC. Full variable domain (remainder filled in from reference TRBV5-1 and TRBJ2-1): KAGVTQTPRYLIKTRGQQVTLSCSPISGHRSVSWYQQTPGQGLQFLFEYFSETQRNKGNFPGRFSGRQFSNSRSEMNVSTLELGDSALYLCASSPGLAGETYNEQFFGPGTRLTVL.

This clonotype was picked up many times. The J gene is TRBJ1-1, the V gene TRBV5-5, with 7 bases aligning to TRBD1. The junction had 3 bases not matched to a gene; V was cut back by 0 bases and J by 4 bases. Germline V gene sequence: CDR1 SGHKS, CDR2 YYEKEE (reference sequence). This CDR3 spans 14 amino acids. The CDR3 spells CASSLEGARTEAFF. The CDR3 region has the DNA TGTGCCAGCAGCTTGGAGGGGGCGCGCACTGAAGCTTTCTTT.

Many counts were recorded for this clonotype. The chain links TRBV5-1 to TRBJ1-2, with 7 positions matching TRBD1. V was pared by 3 bases and J by 3 bases, with 8 bases of the junction left unmatched. This CDR3 spans 15 amino acids. CDR1 and CDR2 from the germline V gene are SGHRS and YFSETQ. This CDR3 reads CASSYDRVGDYGYTF. The CDR3 nucleotides read TGCGCCAGCAGCTACGACAGGGTCGGCGACTATGGCTACACCTTC.